The T cell receptor beta chain described here comes from a study of blood T cell repertoires in COVID-19. Background on the study: COVID-19 samples collected from the United States, Italy and Spain covered acute and convalescent phases. From T cells, B-cell-depleted T cells, or PBMCs came the material, which was cDNA or gDNA.

The CDR3 is made up of 14 amino acids. CDR1 is SGHTA and CDR2 is FQGNSA in the germline V gene. V was cut by 7 bases and J by 3 bases, with 13 bases left in between. Per the original data handling: Amplification of reference gene primers provided the estimated nucleated cell counts. The method was immunoSEQ multiplex PCR; TCRdb's version includes in-frame clones alone and lacks a portion of them. That table furnishes V, J and clone size, whereas the DNA furnished D and trimming. The profile covers around 80,000 clones, with 65% to 85% appearing a single time and 25% to 30% taken by the ten largest. The TCR originated in a woman of 80 years or more with acute or convalescent COVID-19. Material: peripheral blood. The chain has TRBV7-2 and TRBJ2-1; D is ambiguous. The CDR3 nucleotides read TGTGCCAGCACCTCGGAGCAAGGCTACAATGAGCAGTTCTTC. Translation gives CASTSEQGYNEQFF.